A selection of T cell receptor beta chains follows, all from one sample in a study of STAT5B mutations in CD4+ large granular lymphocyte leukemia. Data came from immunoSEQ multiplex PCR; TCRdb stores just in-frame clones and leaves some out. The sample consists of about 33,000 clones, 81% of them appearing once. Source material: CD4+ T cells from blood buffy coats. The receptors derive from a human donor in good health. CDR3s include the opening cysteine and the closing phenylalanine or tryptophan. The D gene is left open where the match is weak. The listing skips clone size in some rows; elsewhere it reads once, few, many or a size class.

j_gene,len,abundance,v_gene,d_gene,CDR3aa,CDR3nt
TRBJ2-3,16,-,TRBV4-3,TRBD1,CASSRTGPPSTDTQYF,TGCGCCAGCAGCCGGACAGGGCCGCCTAGCACAGATACGCAGTATTTT
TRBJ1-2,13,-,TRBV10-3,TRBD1,CAIQGDHNYGYTF,TGTGCCATCCAGGGGGACCATAACTATGGCTACACCTTC
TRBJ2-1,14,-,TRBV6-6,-,CASSYSRQGNEQFF,TGTGCCAGCAGTTACTCGCGGCAGGGCAATGAGCAGTTCTTC
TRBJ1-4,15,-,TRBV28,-,CASRETAATNEKLFF,TGTGCCAGCAGAGAGACAGCGGCAACTAATGAAAAACTGTTTTTT
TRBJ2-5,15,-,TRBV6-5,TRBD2,CASSRGPLGRETQYF,TGTGCCAGCAGTCGGGGACCGCTCGGGAGGGAGACCCAGTACTTC
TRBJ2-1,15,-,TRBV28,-,CASASSPDLHNEQFF,TGTGCCAGCGCTTCTAGCCCAGACTTACACAATGAGCAGTTCTTC
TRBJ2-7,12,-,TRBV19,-,CASSGQLYEQYF,TGTGCCAGTAGCGGGCAATTGTACGAGCAGTACTTC
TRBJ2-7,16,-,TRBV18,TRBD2,CASSPPRGGHSYEQYF,TGTGCCAGCTCACCTCCCCGGGGGGGGCACTCCTACGAGCAGTACTTC
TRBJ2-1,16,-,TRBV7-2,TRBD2,CASSLGLAGGWNEQFF,TGTGCCAGCAGCTTAGGGTTAGCGGGAGGGTGGAATGAGCAGTTCTTC
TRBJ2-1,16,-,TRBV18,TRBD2,CASSPPQAGVGNEQFF,TGTGCCAGCTCACCACCCCAAGCGGGAGTAGGGAATGAGCAGTTCTTC
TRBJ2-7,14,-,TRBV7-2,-,CASSLGSEPYEQYF,TGTGCCAGCAGCTTAGGGTCAGAACCCTACGAGCAGTACTTC
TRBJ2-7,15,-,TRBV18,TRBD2,CASSPETSGTYEQYF,TGTGCCAGCTCACCAGAGACTAGCGGGACATACGAGCAGTACTTC
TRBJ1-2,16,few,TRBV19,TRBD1,CASRNPYRQGNYGYTF,TGTGCCAGTAGGAACCCGTATCGACAGGGGAACTATGGCTACACCTTC
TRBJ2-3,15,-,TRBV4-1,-,CASSPLGGPLGTQYF,TGCGCCAGCAGCCCGCTGGGGGGCCCCCTTGGTACGCAGTATTTT
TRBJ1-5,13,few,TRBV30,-,CAWSGTENQPQHF,TGTGCCTGGAGTGGGACAGAGAATCAGCCCCAGCATTTT
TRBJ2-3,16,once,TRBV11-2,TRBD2,CASSLLGTSGWDTQYF,TGTGCCAGCAGCTTACTTGGGACTAGCGGTTGGGATACGCAGTATTTT
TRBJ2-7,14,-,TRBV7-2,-,CASSLQPGPYEQYF,TGTGCCAGCAGCCTCCAGCCAGGCCCCTACGAGCAGTACTTC
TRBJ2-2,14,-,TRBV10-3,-,CAISVNRDTGELFF,TGTGCCATCAGTGTAAACAGGGATACCGGGGAGCTGTTTTTT
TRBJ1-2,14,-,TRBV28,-,CASSSGEGTNGYTF,TGTGCCAGCAGCTCCGGTGAGGGGACGAATGGCTACACCTTC
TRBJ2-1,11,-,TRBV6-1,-,CASSRYNEQFF,TGTGCCAGCTCGCGATACAATGAGCAGTTCTTC
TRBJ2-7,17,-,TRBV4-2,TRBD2,CASSQETFGTTVDEQYF,TGTGCCAGCAGCCAAGAGACATTCGGGACTACAGTGGACGAGCAGTACTTC
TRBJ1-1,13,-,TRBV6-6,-,CASSTKSNTEAFF,TGTGCCAGCAGTACAAAATCGAACACTGAAGCTTTCTTT
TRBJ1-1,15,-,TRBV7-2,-,CASSLAAGWNTEAFF,TGTGCCAGCAGCTTAGCAGCAGGGTGGAACACTGAAGCTTTCTTT
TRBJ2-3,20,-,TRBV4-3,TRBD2,CASSPRWRRTSGRGTDTQYF,TGCGCCAGCAGCCCAAGGTGGCGTCGGACTAGCGGGAGAGGAACAGATACGCAGTATTTT
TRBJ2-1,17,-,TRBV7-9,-,CASSLRADRSSYNEQFF,TGTGCCAGCAGCTTAAGAGCCGACCGCAGCTCCTACAATGAGCAGTTCTTC
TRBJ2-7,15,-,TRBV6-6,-,CASSYSYSPSYEQYF,TGTGCCAGCAGTTACAGCTACTCACCCTCCTACGAGCAGTACTTC
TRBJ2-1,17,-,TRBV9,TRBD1,CASSPPAWDRGNNEQFF,TGTGCCAGCAGCCCCCCCGCTTGGGACAGGGGGAACAATGAGCAGTTCTTC
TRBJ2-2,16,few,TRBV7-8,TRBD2,CASSLESGRAGGELFF,TGTGCCAGCAGCTTGGAGAGCGGGAGGGCCGGCGGGGAGCTGTTTTTT
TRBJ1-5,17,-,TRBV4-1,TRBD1,CASSQDPAGGGNQPQHF,TGCGCCAGCAGCCAAGATCCTGCAGGGGGCGGCAATCAGCCCCAGCATTTT
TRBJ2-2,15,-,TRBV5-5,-,CASSRPGTSTGELFF,TGTGCCAGCAGCAGACCCGGGACCTCGACCGGGGAGCTGTTTTTT
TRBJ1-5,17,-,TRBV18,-,CASSPNAGRYSNQPQHF,TGTGCCAGCTCACCCAACGCGGGCCGTTATAGCAATCAGCCCCAGCATTTT
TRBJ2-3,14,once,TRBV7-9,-,CASSASGTWDTQYF,TGTGCCAGCAGCGCTTCCGGTACTTGGGATACGCAGTATTTT
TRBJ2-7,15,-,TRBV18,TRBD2,CASSPLREGLIEQYF,TGTGCCAGCTCACCACTGCGGGAGGGCTTAATTGAGCAGTACTTC
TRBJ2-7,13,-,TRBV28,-,CASQPGTKGEQYF,TGTGCCAGCCAGCCGGGAACAAAAGGCGAGCAGTACTTC
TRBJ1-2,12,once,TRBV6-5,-,CASSLSGYGYTF,TGTGCCAGCAGTCTCTCGGGTTATGGCTACACCTTC
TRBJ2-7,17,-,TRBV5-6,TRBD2,CASSSWGAGGPYHEQYF,TGTGCCAGCAGCTCCTGGGGGGCGGGAGGGCCTTACCACGAGCAGTACTTC
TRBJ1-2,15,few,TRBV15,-,CATSRDISGSYGYTF,TGTGCCACCAGCAGAGATATATCGGGAAGCTATGGCTACACCTTC
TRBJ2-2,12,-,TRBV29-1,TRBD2,CSPKRGSGELFF,TGCAGCCCGAAGCGGGGTTCCGGGGAGCTGTTTTTT
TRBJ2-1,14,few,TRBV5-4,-,CASGPDLVSGEQFF,TGTGCCAGCGGACCTGACCTAGTCTCGGGTGAGCAGTTCTTC
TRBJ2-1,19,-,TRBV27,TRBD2,CASSAASGRAAGSYNEQFF,TGTGCCAGCAGTGCCGCTAGCGGGAGGGCCGCAGGGTCCTACAATGAGCAGTTCTTC
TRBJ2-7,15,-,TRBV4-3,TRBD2,CASSQGTSGAYEQYF,TGCGCCAGCAGCCAAGGGACTAGCGGGGCCTACGAGCAGTACTTC
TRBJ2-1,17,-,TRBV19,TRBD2,CASSISGTSGNYNEQFF,TGTGCCAGTAGTATTTCCGGGACTAGCGGGAATTACAATGAGCAGTTCTTC
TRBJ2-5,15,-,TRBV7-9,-,CASSLGWDGQETQYF,TGTGCCAGCAGCTTAGGTTGGGACGGGCAAGAGACCCAGTACTTC
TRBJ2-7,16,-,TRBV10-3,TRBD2,CAIGGTSGGDSYEQYF,TGTGCCATCGGCGGGACTAGCGGGGGAGACTCCTACGAGCAGTACTTC
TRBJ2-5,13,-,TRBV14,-,CASSQGLQETQYF,TGTGCCAGCAGCCAGGGCTTACAAGAGACCCAGTACTTC
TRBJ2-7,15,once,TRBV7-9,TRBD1,CASSHTDRGGHEQYF,TGTGCCAGCAGTCATACCGACAGGGGAGGCCACGAGCAGTACTTC
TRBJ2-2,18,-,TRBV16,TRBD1,CASSQSGAGQGSTGELFF,TGTGCCAGCAGCCAATCGGGGGCAGGACAGGGTTCGACCGGGGAGCTGTTTTTT
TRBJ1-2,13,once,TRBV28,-,CASSIGANYGYTF,TGTGCCAGCAGTATAGGGGCTAACTATGGCTACACCTTC
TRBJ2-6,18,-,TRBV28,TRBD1,CASSLYGTGAHGANVLTF,TGTGCCAGCAGTTTATATGGCACAGGGGCCCACGGGGCCAACGTCCTGACTTTC
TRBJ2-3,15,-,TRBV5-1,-,CASSLAAARTDTQYF,TGCGCCAGCAGCTTGGCGGCGGCAAGAACAGATACGCAGTATTTT
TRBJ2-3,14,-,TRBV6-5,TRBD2,CASKASGYTDTQYF,TGTGCCAGCAAGGCTAGCGGGTACACAGATACGCAGTATTTT
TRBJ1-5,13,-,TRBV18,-,CASSPDRNQPQHF,TGTGCCAGCTCCCCCGACAGGAATCAGCCCCAGCATTTT
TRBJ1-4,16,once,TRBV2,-,CAKRGHSRLANEKLFF,TGTGCCAAACGGGGACATTCGAGATTGGCGAATGAAAAACTGTTTTTT
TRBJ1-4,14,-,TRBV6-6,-,CASRDQGANEKLFF,TGTGCCAGCAGGGATCAGGGCGCTAATGAAAAACTGTTTTTT
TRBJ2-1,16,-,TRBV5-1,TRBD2,CASSLGPGTSYNEQFF,TGCGCCAGCAGCTTGGGACCCGGGACTAGCTACAATGAGCAGTTCTTC